A selection of T cell receptor beta chains follows, all from one sample in a study of blood T cell repertoires in COVID-19. The data were produced by immunoSEQ multiplex PCR, yet TCRdb's version contains in-frame clones alone and is incomplete. The sample lists roughly 200,000 clones; 84% were seen once. Sequencing input: peripheral blood. These receptors originate from a man aged 45-65 years with active or convalescent COVID-19. Each CDR3 is given with its conserved first and last residue. The D gene is left open where the match is weak. Not every row has a clone size; where given, it reads once, few, many or a size class.

D gene	V gene	J gene	clone size	CDR3 length	CDR3 protein	CDR3 DNA
TRBD2	TRBV5-1	TRBJ2-3	-	15	CASSSIIRGADTQYF	TGCGCCAGCAGCTCGATTATCCGGGGGGCAGATACGCAGTATTTT
-	TRBV30	TRBJ2-6	-	14	CAWSVLAGANVLTF	TGTGCCTGGAGTGTACTCGCTGGGGCCAACGTCCTGACTTTC
TRBD1	TRBV27	TRBJ1-1	-	15	CASSFGTGYLTEAFF	TGTGCCAGCAGTTTTGGGACAGGGTATCTCACTGAAGCTTTCTTT
TRBD2	TRBV15	TRBJ2-3	-	17	CATSRGSGGAGTDTQYF	TGTGCCACCAGCAGAGGTAGCGGGGGGGCTGGCACAGATACGCAGTATTTT
-	TRBV15	TRBJ2-5	-	16	CATSSVTTSWEETQYF	TGTGCCACCAGCAGCGTGACTACTAGCTGGGAAGAGACCCAGTACTTC
-	TRBV10-3	TRBJ1-2	-	14	CAISESASNYGYTF	TGTGCCATCAGTGAATCAGCTAGTAACTATGGCTACACCTTC
TRBD1	TRBV10-1	TRBJ1-6	few	13	CARPTGGWSPLHF	TGCGCCAGACCAACAGGGGGCTGGTCACCCCTCCACTTT
TRBD2	TRBV5-6	TRBJ2-4	-	17	CASSLARAGGPKNIQYF	TGTGCCAGCAGCTTGGCCCGAGCGGGGGGGCCCAAAAACATTCAGTACTTC
TRBD2	TRBV6-6	TRBJ2-1	once	15	CASTLLAGVKNEQFF	TGTGCCAGCACCCTCCTAGCGGGGGTCAAAAATGAGCAGTTCTTC
TRBD2	TRBV5-1	TRBJ2-2	-	16	CASSLEAGANTGELFF	TGCGCCAGCAGCTTGGAAGCGGGAGCGAACACCGGGGAGCTGTTTTTT
TRBD2	TRBV7-3	TRBJ2-1	-	12	CASSLGGDEQFF	TGTGCCAGCAGCCTCGGGGGGGACGAGCAGTTCTTC
-	TRBV6-1	TRBJ1-6	-	14	CASSERSWDSPLHF	TGTGCCAGCAGTGAAAGGAGCTGGGATTCACCCCTCCACTTT
-	TRBV5-1	TRBJ1-2	-	13	CASTTSGFDGYTF	TGCGCCAGCACCACCTCAGGGTTTGATGGCTACACCTTC
-	TRBV20-1	TRBJ2-1	few	13	CSASQGSRNEQFF	TGCAGTGCTAGTCAGGGCTCTAGGAATGAGCAGTTCTTC
-	TRBV27	TRBJ2-2	-	14	CASRYRSDTGELFF	TGTGCCAGCAGGTACAGGTCGGACACCGGGGAGCTGTTTTTT
-	TRBV24-1	TRBJ1-5	once	14	CATSDLYNNQPQHF	TGTGCCACCAGTGATTTGTACAACAATCAGCCCCAGCATTTT
TRBD2	TRBV28	TRBJ2-5	-	15	CASSSSGGLQETQYF	TGTGCCAGCAGTAGTAGCGGGGGGCTCCAAGAGACCCAGTACTTC
TRBD1	TRBV19	TRBJ1-5	-	14	CASGGTGGNQPQHF	TGTGCCAGTGGGGGGACAGGGGGCAATCAGCCCCAGCATTTT